By share, the clone carrying this TCR beta chain ranks as medium-sized (0.01 to 0.1%). The time point here: peripheral blood 6 weeks after treatment start. Using immunoSEQ multiplex PCR, the repertoire was profiled, and TCRdb retains in-frame clones only, with some absent. The sample consists of over 40,000 clones, about 88% of them appearing once. CDR1 SGHDN and CDR2 FVKESK come from the germline V gene. V was cut by 3 bases and J by 8 bases, with 16 bases left in between. This CDR3 has 14 residues. The data are from a study of PD-L1 blockade in urothelial cancer. On the study more broadly: Most of the 29 patients were men who had bladder-origin urothelial cancer.

This chain uses TRBV14 with TRBJ1-2; D is perhaps TRBD1 (6 bases). This TCR was sampled from a man between 70 and 80 years old with urothelial cancer. This specimen was PBMCs, taken around atezolizumab (anti-PD-L1) treatment. Written as DNA, the CDR3 is TGTGCCAGCAGCCAGACCTATCCAGGGGAAGGCTACACCTTC. It codes for CASSQTYPGEGYTF.